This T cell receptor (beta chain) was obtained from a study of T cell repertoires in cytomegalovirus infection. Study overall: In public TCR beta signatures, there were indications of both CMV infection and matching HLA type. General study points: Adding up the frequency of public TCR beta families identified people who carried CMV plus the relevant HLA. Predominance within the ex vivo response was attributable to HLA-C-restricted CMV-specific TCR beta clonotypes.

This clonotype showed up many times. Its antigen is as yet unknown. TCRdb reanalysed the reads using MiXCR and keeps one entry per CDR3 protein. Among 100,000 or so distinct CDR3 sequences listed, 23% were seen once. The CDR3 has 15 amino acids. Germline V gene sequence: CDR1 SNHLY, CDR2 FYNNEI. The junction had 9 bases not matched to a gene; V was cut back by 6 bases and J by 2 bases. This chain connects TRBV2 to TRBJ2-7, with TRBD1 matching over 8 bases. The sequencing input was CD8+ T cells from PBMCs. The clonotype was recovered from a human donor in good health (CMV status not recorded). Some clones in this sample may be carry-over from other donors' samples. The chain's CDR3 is CASRSTGDNAYEQYF. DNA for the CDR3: TGTGCCAGCAGGTCGACAGGGGATAATGCCTACGAGCAGTACTTC.